These 25 T cell receptor beta chains share one sample of origin, sequenced in a study of identifying expanded T cells in peripheral blood. Sequenced by immunoSEQ multiplex PCR; TCRdb stores in-frame clones only, minus some. The repertoire holds around 100,000 clones, with over 70% as singletons. The sample taken for sequencing was blood. The receptors derive from a person between 18 and 75 years old in good health.

The chain has TRBV25-1 and TRBJ1-5, with D perhaps TRBD1 (5 bases). Germline loops: CDR1 MGHDK, CDR2 SYGVNS. This CDR3 comprises 14 residues. Deletions cut 4 bases from V and 3 bases from J, with 10 bases between. CDR3 in amino acids: CASSAIGTNQPQHF. The CDR3 bases are TGTGCCAGCAGTGCTATAGGGACCAATCAGCCCCAGCATTTT.

The V and J genes are TRBV4-1 and TRBJ1-1, with D uncertain. Trimming shortened V by 0 bases and J by 5 bases, and 10 bases separated the two germline ends. This CDR3 contains 14 residues. The V gene's germline CDR1 is MGHRA and CDR2 YSYEKL. For the CDR3, the DNA is TGCGCCAGCAGCCAAGATTTGGGAGGGACTGAAGCTTTCTTT. It specifies CASSQDLGGTEAFF.

The sample holds a few counts of this clone. The rearrangement uses TRBV30 and TRBJ1-2; D gene unclear. Trimming pared 0 bases from V and 0 bases from J, leaving 5 bases between. Per germline, CDR1 GTSNPN and CDR2 SVGIG (reference sequence). This CDR3 has 13 residues. The CDR3 loop reads CAWSVTPNYGYTF. In DNA form, the CDR3 reads TGTGCCTGGAGTGTAACCCCTAACTATGGCTACACCTTC.

The chain combines TRBV9 with TRBJ2-3; D remains unclear. CDR3 length: 9 residues. Looked up from germline, CDR1 is SGDLS and CDR2 is YYNGEE. Trimming cost V 7 bases and J 6 bases, with 3 bases left between them. This chain's CDR3 is CASGDTQYF. The DNA of the CDR3 is TGTGCCAGCGGGGATACGCAGTATTTT. Using reference TRBV9 and TRBJ2-3 for the parts outside the CDR3, the full variable domain is DSGVTQTPKHLITATGQRVTLRCSPRSGDLSVYWYQQSLDQGLQFLIQYYNGEERAKGNILERFSAQQFPDLHSELNLSSLELGDSALYFCASGDTQYFGPGTRLTVL.

This rearrangement joins TRBV30 to TRBJ2-1; 7 nucleotides agree with TRBD2. The length of the CDR3 is 17 residues. The germline V gene encodes CDR1 GTSNPN and CDR2 SVGIG (reference sequence). With V trimmed by 2 bases and J by 0 bases, 10 bases remained unmatched. The CDR3 DNA is TGTGCCTGGAGTTCATCAAGGACTAGTAGCTCCTACAATGAGCAGTTCTTC. Translating gives CAWSSSRTSSSYNEQFF.

This clone was recorded once. The genes are TRBV19 and TRBJ2-1, with D possibly TRBD2 on 7 matching bases. The V gene lost 4 bases and the J gene lost 6 bases, with 16 bases spanning the gap. CDR3 length: 15 residues. Per germline, CDR1 LNHDA and CDR2 SQIVND (reference sequence). The DNA of the CDR3 is TGTGCCAGTAGTAGAGAGGGGGAGGGCGGCAATGAGCAGTTCTTC. Translated, it gives CASSREGEGGNEQFF. Based on the CDR3 plus reference TRBV19 and TRBJ2-1, the full variable domain is DGGITQSPKYLFRKEGQNVTLSCEQNLNHDAMYWYRQDPGQGLRLIYYSQIVNDFQKGDIAEGYSVSREKKESFPLTVTSAQKNPTAFYLCASSREGEGGNEQFFGPGTRLTVL.

V gene TRBV27 combines with J gene TRBJ1-5; maybe TRBD1 (6 bases). Germline V lookup: CDR1 MNHEY, CDR2 SMNVEV (reference sequence). Trimming shortened V by 1 base and J by 2 bases, and 12 bases separated the two germline ends. The CDR3 is made up of 16 amino acids. The CDR3 region has the DNA TGTGCCAGCAGTTTATTGGCAGGGGCTGGCAATCAGCCCCAGCATTTT. Its translation: CASSLLAGAGNQPQHF.

This rearrangement joins TRBV5-6 to TRBJ2-5, with TRBD1 matching 7 bases. After removal of 6 bases from V and 4 bases from J, the junction contained 21 bases not matched to a gene. The CDR3 extends over 18 amino acids. Germline assignment: CDR1 SGHDT and CDR2 YYEEEE. The DNA for the CDR3 is TGTGCCAGCATCCAAACACCGGGATCACAGGGGATTGGAGAGACCCAGTACTTC. Protein sequence: CASIQTPGSQGIGETQYF.

This chain links TRBV18 with TRBJ1-5; D remains ambiguous. The CDR3 length is 14 residues. Trimming shortened V by 5 bases and J by 0 bases, and 8 bases separated the two germline ends. From germline, CDR1 is KGHSH and CDR2 LQKENI. The CDR3 here is CASSKVSSNQPQHF. CDR3 in DNA: TGTGCCAGCTCAAAGGTCAGTAGCAATCAGCCCCAGCATTTT.

The rearrangement links TRBV15 to TRBJ2-3; 7 bases agree with TRBD2. The junction had 10 bases not matched to a gene; V was cut back by 5 bases and J by 5 bases. The V gene's germline CDR1 is LNHNV and CDR2 YYDKDF (reference sequence). The CDR3 spans 15 residues. The CDR3 bases are TGTGCCACCAGCCCCAGGGCGGGAGCCAAAGATACGCAGTATTTT. Amino acid sequence: CATSPRAGAKDTQYF. Supplemented by reference TRBV15 and TRBJ2-3, the full variable domain reads DAMVIQNPRYQVTQFGKPVTLSCSQTLNHNVMYWYQQKSSQAPKLLFHYYDKDFNNEADTPDNFQSRRPNTSFCFLDIRSPGLGDTAMYLCATSPRAGAKDTQYFGPGTRLTVL.

The J gene is TRBJ1-5, the V gene TRBV2; TRBD1 aligns across 7 bases. From germline, CDR1 is SNHLY and CDR2 FYNNEI. There are 15 residues in the CDR3. The V gene end was trimmed by 6 bases and the J gene end by 5 bases; junction bases not matched to a gene: 10. This CDR3 reads CASSLTGQSDQPQHF. The CDR3 region has the DNA TGTGCCAGCAGCCTTACGGGACAGAGCGATCAGCCCCAGCATTTT.

The chain recombines TRBV9 with TRBJ1-1; no definite D call. CDR3 size: 14 residues. V lost 10 bases, J lost 3 bases, and 19 bases lay in between. The V gene's germline CDR1 is SGDLS and CDR2 YYNGEE. Written as DNA, the CDR3 is TGTGCCTCCCGGCCAGGTACTAGGTACACTGAAGCTTTCTTT. It translates to CASRPGTRYTEAFF.

The chain combines TRBV30 with TRBJ1-1, with D possibly TRBD1 on 5 matching bases. The V end was cut by 3 bases, the J end by 1 base, with 12 bases between. From germline, CDR1 is GTSNPN and CDR2 SVGIG (reference sequence). The CDR3 is 14 amino acids. CDR3 nucleotides: TGTGCCTGGAGCGATCGGGGGGGGAACACTGAAGCTTTCTTT. Amino acids: CAWSDRGGNTEAFF.

V gene TRBV5-4 combines with J gene TRBJ1-4; no reliable D call. With 2 bases removed from V and 8 bases from J, the gap between germline ends came to 10 bases. The CDR3 is 13 residues long. The germline gives CDR1 SGHNT, CDR2 YYREEE (reference sequence). Here the CDR3 reads CASSFGPWEKLFF. CDR3 in DNA: TGTGCCAGCAGCTTCGGACCGTGGGAAAAACTGTTTTTT.

This clone appeared a few times. The chain is built from TRBV19 and TRBJ1-5, with 8 bases aligning to TRBD1. This CDR3 comprises 13 residues. Germline loops: CDR1 LNHDA, CDR2 SQIVND (reference sequence). The junction had 6 bases not matched to a gene; V was cut back by 8 bases and J by 6 bases. The DNA for the CDR3 is TGTGCCAGTGGAACAGGGGGAGGTCAGCCCCAGCATTTT. Translation gives CASGTGGGQPQHF.

This rearrangement joins TRBV7-9 to TRBJ2-1, with 9 nucleotides matching TRBD1. V gave up 5 bases and J gave up 8 bases; unmatched junction bases: 10. The CDR3 covers 15 residues. CDR1 and CDR2 (germline): SEHNR, FQNEAQ (reference sequence). The CDR3 coding sequence is TGTGCCAGCAGCCCCGGGACAGGGTCATATCATGAGCAGTTCTTC. Residues: CASSPGTGSYHEQFF. Based on the CDR3 plus reference TRBV7-9 and TRBJ2-1, the full variable domain is DTGVSQNPRHKITKRGQNVTFRCDPISEHNRLYWYRQTLGQGPEFLTYFQNEAQLEKSRLLSDRFSAERPKGSFSTLEIQRTEQGDSAMYLCASSPGTGSYHEQFFGPGTRLTVL.

For this clone: The junction departs from germline at one end; a sequencing error may be responsible. The rearrangement links TRBV25-1 to TRBJ2-3; TRBD1 matches at 12 bases. Germline CDR1 is MGHDK and CDR2 is SYGVNS. This CDR3 region has 15 residues. The CDR3 bases are TGTGCCAGCAGTGCCGGGACAGGGGGCACGGATACGCAGTATTTT. This sequence encodes CASSAGTGGTDTQYF.

The chain combines TRBV18 with TRBJ1-2, with D unresolved. CDR3 length equals 13 residues. The V gene's germline CDR1 is KGHSH and CDR2 LQKENI. The germline V and J ends were trimmed by 6 bases and 8 bases, with 16 bases remaining between them. The CDR3 sequence: CASSLRTESGYTF. The CDR3 nucleotides read TGTGCCAGCTCTCTTCGAACAGAGTCCGGCTACACCTTC.

This sequence joins TRBV19 and TRBJ1-5; D gene unclear. The V and J ends lost 2 bases and 3 bases respectively, with 5 bases between them. Per the germline V gene, CDR1 is LNHDA and CDR2 is SQIVND (reference sequence). The CDR3 is 13 amino acids. The CDR3 DNA follows: TGTGCCAGTAGTATACAGACCAATCAGCCCCAGCATTTT. Protein product: CASSIQTNQPQHF.

The chain combines TRBV5-1 with TRBJ2-2; 9 bases are shared with TRBD2. This CDR3 spans 16 amino acids. The trim removed 3 bases at V and 4 bases at J, leaving 7 bases unmatched. Per germline, CDR1 SGHRS and CDR2 YFSETQ. As DNA, the CDR3 is TGCGCCAGCAGCTCGACATCGGGACTAGCCACCGGGGAGCTGTTTTTT. Its protein product is CASSSTSGLATGELFF. The full variable domain, with the rest looked up from reference TRBV5-1 and TRBJ2-2, is KAGVTQTPRYLIKTRGQQVTLSCSPISGHRSVSWYQQTPGQGLQFLFEYFSETQRNKGNFPGRFSGRQFSNSRSEMNVSTLELGDSALYLCASSSTSGLATGELFFGEGSRLTVL.

This chain uses TRBV10-2 with TRBJ2-1; D is undetermined. Germline lookup yields CDR1 WSHSY and CDR2 SAAADI. CDR3 length equals 11 residues. V shed 1 base and J shed 9 bases, with 4 bases lying between them. Here the CDR3 reads CASSEWSEQFF. The CDR3 bases are TGCGCCAGCAGTGAGTGGAGTGAGCAGTTCTTC.

The rearrangement joins TRBV7-2 to TRBJ2-3; D is perhaps TRBD1 or TRBD2 (5 bases each). Trimming took off 9 bases at V and 3 bases at J, with 22 bases between the two ends. Germline CDR1 reads SGHTA; CDR2 reads FQGNSA. The CDR3 spans 16 residues. The CDR3 DNA sequence: TGTGCCAGACGTTGGGACGGGGAGACAGAAACAGATACGCAGTATTTT. This sequence encodes CARRWDGETETDTQYF.

This CDR3 reads CASSLGGASMTEAFF. For the CDR3, the DNA is TGTGCCAGCAGCTTGGGGGGGGCCTCGATGACTGAAGCTTTCTTT. V is TRBV5-4 and J is TRBJ1-1, with TRBD1 as a possible D gene (6 bases). V dropped 0 bases and J dropped 5 bases, with 14 bases sitting between them. The germline CDR1 and CDR2 sequences are SGHNT and YYREEE (reference sequence). CDR3 length: 15 amino acids.

The rearrangement uses TRBV19 and TRBJ1-1; D remains unclear. Germline assignment: CDR1 LNHDA and CDR2 SQIVND (reference sequence). The V gene lost 5 bases and the J gene lost 4 bases, with 11 bases spanning the gap. The CDR3 consists of 13 residues. Here the CDR3 reads CASSLPVGTEAFF. Here the CDR3 DNA reads TGTGCCAGTAGTTTACCGGTAGGCACTGAAGCTTTCTTT.

V gene TRBV7-8 combines with J gene TRBJ2-5, with a tentative D call TRBD2 (6 bases). CDR1 is SGHVS, CDR2 FQNEAQ, per germline. This CDR3 has 14 amino acids. The V end was cut by 5 bases, the J end by 6 bases, with 16 bases between. CDR3 DNA: TGTGCCAGCAGCGCACCCGGGACTTTAAAGACCCAGTACTTC. This gives the protein CASSAPGTLKTQYF.